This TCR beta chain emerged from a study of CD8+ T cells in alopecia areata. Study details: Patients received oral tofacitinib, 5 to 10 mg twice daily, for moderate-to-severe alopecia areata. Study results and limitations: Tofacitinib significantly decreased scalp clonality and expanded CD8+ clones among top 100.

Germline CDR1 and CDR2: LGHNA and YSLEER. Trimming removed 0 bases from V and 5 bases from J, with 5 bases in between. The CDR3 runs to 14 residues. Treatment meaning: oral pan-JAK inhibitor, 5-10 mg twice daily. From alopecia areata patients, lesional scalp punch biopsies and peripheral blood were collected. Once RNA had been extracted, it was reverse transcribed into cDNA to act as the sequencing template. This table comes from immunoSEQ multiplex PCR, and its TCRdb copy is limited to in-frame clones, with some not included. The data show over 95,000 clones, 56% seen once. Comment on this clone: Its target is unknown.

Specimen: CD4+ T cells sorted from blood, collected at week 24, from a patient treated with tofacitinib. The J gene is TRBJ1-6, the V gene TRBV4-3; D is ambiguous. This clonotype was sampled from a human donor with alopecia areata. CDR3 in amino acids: CASSQEADNSPLHF. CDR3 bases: TGCGCCAGCAGCCAAGAGGCAGATAATTCACCCCTCCACTTT.